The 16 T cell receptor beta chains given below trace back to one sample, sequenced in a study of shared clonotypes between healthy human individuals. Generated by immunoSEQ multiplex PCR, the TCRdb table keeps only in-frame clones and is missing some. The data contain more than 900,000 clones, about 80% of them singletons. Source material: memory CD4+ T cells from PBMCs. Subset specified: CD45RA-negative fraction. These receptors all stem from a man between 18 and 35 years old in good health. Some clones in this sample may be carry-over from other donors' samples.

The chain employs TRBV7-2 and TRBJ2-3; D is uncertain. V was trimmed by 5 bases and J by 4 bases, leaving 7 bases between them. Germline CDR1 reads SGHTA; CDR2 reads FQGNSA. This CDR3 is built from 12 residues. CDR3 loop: CASSRGADTQYF. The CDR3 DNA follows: TGTGCCAGCAGCCGAGGCGCAGATACGCAGTATTTT.

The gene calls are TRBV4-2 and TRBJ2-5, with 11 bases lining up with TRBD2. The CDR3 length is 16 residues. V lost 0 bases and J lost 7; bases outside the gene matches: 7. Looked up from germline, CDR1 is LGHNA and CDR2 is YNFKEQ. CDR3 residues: CASSQDRGLAEGTQYF. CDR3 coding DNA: TGTGCCAGCAGCCAAGATAGGGGACTAGCGGAGGGGACCCAGTACTTC.

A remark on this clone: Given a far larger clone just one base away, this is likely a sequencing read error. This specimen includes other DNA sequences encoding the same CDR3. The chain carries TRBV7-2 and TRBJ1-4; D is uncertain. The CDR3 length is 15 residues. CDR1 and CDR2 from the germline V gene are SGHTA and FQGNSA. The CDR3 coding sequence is TGCGCCAGCAGCGTCGGTCTTGCAACTAATGAAAAACTGTTTTTT. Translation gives CASSVGLATNEKLFF.

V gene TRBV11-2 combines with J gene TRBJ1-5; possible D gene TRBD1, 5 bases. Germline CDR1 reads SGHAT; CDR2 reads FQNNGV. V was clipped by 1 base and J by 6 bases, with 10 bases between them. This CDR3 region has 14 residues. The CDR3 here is CASSLGGGFQPQHF. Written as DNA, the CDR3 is TGTGCCAGCAGCTTAGGGGGGGGGTTTCAGCCCCAGCATTTT. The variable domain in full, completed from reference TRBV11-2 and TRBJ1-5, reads EAGVAQSPRYKIIEKRQSVAFWCNPISGHATLYWYQQILGQGPKLLIQFQNNGVVDDSQLPKDRFSAERLKGVDSTLKIQPAKLEDSAVYLCASSLGGGFQPQHFGDGTRLSIL.

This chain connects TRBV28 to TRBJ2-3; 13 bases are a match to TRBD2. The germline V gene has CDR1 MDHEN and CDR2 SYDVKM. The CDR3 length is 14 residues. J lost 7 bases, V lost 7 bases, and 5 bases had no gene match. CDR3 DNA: TGTGCCAGCAAAAGCGGGACTAGCGGGAATACGCAGTATTTT. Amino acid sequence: CASKSGTSGNTQYF.

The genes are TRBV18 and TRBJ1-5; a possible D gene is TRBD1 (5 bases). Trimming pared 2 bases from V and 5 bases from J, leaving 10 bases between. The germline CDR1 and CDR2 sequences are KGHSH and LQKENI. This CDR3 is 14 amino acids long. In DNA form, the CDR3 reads TGTGCCAGCTCACCAAACCGGGGGGATCAGCCCCAGCATTTT. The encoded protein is CASSPNRGDQPQHF.

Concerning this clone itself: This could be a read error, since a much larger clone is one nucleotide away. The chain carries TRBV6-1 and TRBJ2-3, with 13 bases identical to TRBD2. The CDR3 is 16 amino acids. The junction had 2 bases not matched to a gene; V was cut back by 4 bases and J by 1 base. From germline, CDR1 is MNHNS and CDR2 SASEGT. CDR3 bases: TGTGCCAGCAGTGTAGGACTAGCGGGAGGCACAGATACGCAGTATTTT. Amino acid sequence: CASSVGLAGGTDTQYF.

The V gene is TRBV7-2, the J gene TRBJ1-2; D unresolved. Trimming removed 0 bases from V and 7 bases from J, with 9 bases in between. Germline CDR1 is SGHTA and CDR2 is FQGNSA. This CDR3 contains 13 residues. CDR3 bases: TGTGCCAGCAGCTTAGCGCATCTCTTTGGCTACACCTTC. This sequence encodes CASSLAHLFGYTF.

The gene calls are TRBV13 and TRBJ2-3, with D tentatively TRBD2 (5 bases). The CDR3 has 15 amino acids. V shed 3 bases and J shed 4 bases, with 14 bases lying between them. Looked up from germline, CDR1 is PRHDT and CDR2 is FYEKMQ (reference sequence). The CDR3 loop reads CASSFNGERADTQYF. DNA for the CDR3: TGTGCCAGCAGCTTTAACGGGGAGAGGGCAGATACGCAGTATTTT.

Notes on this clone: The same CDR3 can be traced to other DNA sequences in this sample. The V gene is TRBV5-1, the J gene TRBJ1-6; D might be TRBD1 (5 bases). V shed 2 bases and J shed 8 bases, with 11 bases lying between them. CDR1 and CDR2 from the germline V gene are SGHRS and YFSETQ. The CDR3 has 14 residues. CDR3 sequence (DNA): TGCGCCAGCAGCTTAGGCCAGGGCGATTCACCCCTCCACTTT. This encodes CASSLGQGDSPLHF.

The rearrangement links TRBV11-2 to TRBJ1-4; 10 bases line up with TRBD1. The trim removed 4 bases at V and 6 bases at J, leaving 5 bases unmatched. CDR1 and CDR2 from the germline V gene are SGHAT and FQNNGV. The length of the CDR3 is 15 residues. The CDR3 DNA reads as TGTGCCAGCAGCTGGCGGACAGGGGGTGATGAAAAACTGTTTTTT. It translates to CASSWRTGGDEKLFF. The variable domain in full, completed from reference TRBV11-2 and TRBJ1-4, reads EAGVAQSPRYKIIEKRQSVAFWCNPISGHATLYWYQQILGQGPKLLIQFQNNGVVDDSQLPKDRFSAERLKGVDSTLKIQPAKLEDSAVYLCASSWRTGGDEKLFFGSGTQLSVL.

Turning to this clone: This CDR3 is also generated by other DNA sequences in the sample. The CDR3 spells CASSQDLSGTDTQYF. CDR3 nucleotide sequence: TGTGCCAGCAGCCAAGATCTCAGTGGCACAGATACGCAGTATTTT. This sequence joins TRBV14 and TRBJ2-3; no firm D call. V gave up 0 bases and J gave up 1 base, with 8 bases separating them. CDR1 SGHDN and CDR2 FVKESK come from the germline V gene. The CDR3 covers 15 residues.

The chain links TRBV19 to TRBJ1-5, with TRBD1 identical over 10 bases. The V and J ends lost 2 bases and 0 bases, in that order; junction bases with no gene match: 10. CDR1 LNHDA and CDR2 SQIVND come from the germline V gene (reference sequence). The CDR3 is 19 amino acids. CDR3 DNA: TGTGCCAGTAGTATACTTCCGGGACAGGGGTCTTATAGCAATCAGCCCCAGCATTTT. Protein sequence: CASSILPGQGSYSNQPQHF.

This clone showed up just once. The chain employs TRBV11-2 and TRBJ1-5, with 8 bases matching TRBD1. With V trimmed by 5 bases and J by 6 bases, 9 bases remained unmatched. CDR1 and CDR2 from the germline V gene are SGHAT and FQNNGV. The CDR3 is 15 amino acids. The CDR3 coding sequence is TGTGCCAGCAGCACCGGGACAGGCCGGATTCAGCCCCAGCATTTT. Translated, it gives CASSTGTGRIQPQHF.

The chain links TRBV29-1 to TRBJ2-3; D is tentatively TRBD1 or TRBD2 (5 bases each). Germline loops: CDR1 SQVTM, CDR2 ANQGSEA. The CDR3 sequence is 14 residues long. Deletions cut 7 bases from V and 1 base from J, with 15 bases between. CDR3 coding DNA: TGCAGCGCTCAACTGGGGGTCGGCACAGATACGCAGTATTTT. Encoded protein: CSAQLGVGTDTQYF.

This CDR3 reads CASSQANQPQHF. CDR3 nucleotides: TGCGCCAGCAGCCAAGCGAATCAGCCCCAGCATTTT. The V call is TRBV4-1, the J call TRBJ1-5; D remains unclear. Deletions cut 1 base from V and 4 bases from J, with 2 bases between. The CDR3 has 12 amino acids. The germline gives CDR1 MGHRA, CDR2 YSYEKL.